This TCR beta chain was captured in a study of cytomegalovirus exposure and HLA in healthy donors. Study-level results: In a later analysis, HLA-associated TCR beta chains were more clonally expanded than equally common others. The likely origin of a cluster of highly shared sequence variants was a sequencing artifact.

Healthy donors of bone marrow made up the group. CDR1 and CDR2 from the germline V gene are SGHRS and YFSETQ. CDR3 size: 13 residues. Germline trimming cut 10 bases from V and 6 bases from J; bases unmatched to any gene: 8. This clone came up once. Its antigen is still unknown. The PCR was carried out with 60 Vbeta primers and 13 Jbeta primers. Study processing details: Later, tens of millions of unique TCR beta chains were counted in an analysis, and about 12 million of them were shared. Profiling relied on immunoSEQ multiplex PCR, and the TCRdb table lists in-frame clones only, not all of them. V and J calls and clone size follow that table, whereas D and trimming were derived from the DNA. The top ten clones hold roughly 1.9% of a sample with more than 110,000 clones, approximately 70% of them seen once.

The sequencing sample was made of PBMCs. V usage is TRBV5-1 and J usage is TRBJ2-1, with 9 bases that match TRBD2. The TCR was taken from an older woman in good health and CMV-seropositive. The CDR3 reads CASSGLAPNEQFF. The DNA for the CDR3 is TGCGCCTCTTCGGGACTAGCCCCCAATGAGCAGTTCTTC.